The 13 T cell receptor beta chains reported below all come from one sample, sequenced in a study of T cells in Graves' hyperthyroidism and ophthalmopathy (dated by TCRdb to the late 2010s). Receptor libraries were prepared by multiplex PCR. Sequencing used an Illumina HiSeq 2000. The TCR beta CDR3 regions were amplified from the RNA transcripts. For the first round of RT-PCR on the TCR CDR3, the HTBI primer set was used together with the Qiagen OneStep RT-PCR kit. The public reads were quality trimmed at Q25 with fastp and then assembled into clones with MiXCR by TCRdb, keeping productive beta chains. Entries are consolidated by CDR3 protein sequence, retaining the most common genes and DNA. The sample profile shows almost 350,000 distinct CDR3 sequences; roughly 18% of them were found once. The ten largest clones represent roughly 15% of the sample. Sequenced material: blood. Receptors originate from a middle-aged woman with Graves' ophthalmopathy.

This clonotype was counted at least ten times. This chain uses TRBV19 with TRBJ1-2, with a weak D call TRBD1 (6 bases). The CDR3 spans 15 residues. Trimming took 5 bases from V and 5 from J, leaving 18 bases between them. Germline values: CDR1 LNHDA, CDR2 SQIVND (reference sequence). The CDR3 sequence: CASSDTGGFKYGYTF. CDR3 nucleotides: TGTGCCAGTAGTGACACCGGGGGCTTTAAATATGGCTACACCTTC.

In this sample, this clonotype turned up many times. V and J are TRBV12-3 or TRBV12-4 and TRBJ1-2; 8 positions agree with TRBD1. The V segment lost 4 bases and the J segment 8 bases; nucleotides outside the gene matches: 6. The CDR3 is made up of 13 amino acids. CDR3 amino acids: CASSSGQARGYTF. The DNA for the CDR3 is TGTGCCAGCAGTTCGGGACAGGCAAGGGGCTACACCTTC.

The rearrangement uses TRBV6-1 and TRBJ2-7; D may be TRBD1 (5 bases). CDR1 is MNHNS and CDR2 is SASEGT in the germline V gene. V was cut by 11 bases and J by 7 bases, with 18 bases left in between. The CDR3 covers 12 residues. CDR3 sequence: CAAHDYRQEQYF. The CDR3 nucleotides are TGTGCCGCCCACGATTACAGGCAGGAGCAGTACTTC.

This clonotype was seen at least ten times. The chain carries TRBV6-5 and TRBJ2-7, with a tentative D call TRBD1 (5 bases). CDR3 length: 12 amino acids. V lost 6 bases to trimming and J lost 3 bases, with 9 bases between them. Germline assignment: CDR1 MNHEY and CDR2 SVGAGI. The CDR3, as DNA: TGTGCCAGCAGATCCAGGGACTACGAGCAGTACTTC. Translated: CASRSRDYEQYF.

This clonotype was recorded at least ten times. The chain joins TRBV11-1 to TRBJ1-2; 8 nucleotides match TRBD1. The CDR3 spans 18 residues. The V gene's germline CDR1 is SGHAT and CDR2 FQDESV (reference sequence). Trimming at V came to 0 bases and at J to 5 bases, leaving 14 bases not matched to a gene. CDR3 coding DNA: TGTGCCAGCAGCTTAGCCCCGACCCCGTCGACAGGGGCTTATGGCTACACCTTC. Protein: CASSLAPTPSTGAYGYTF.

This clonotype was detected ten times or more. The V and J genes are TRBV4-1 and TRBJ2-2; D not certain. V gave up 0 bases and J gave up 4 bases, with 12 bases separating them. CDR1 and CDR2 (germline): MGHRA, YSYEKL. The CDR3 spans 16 residues. The CDR3 loop reads CASSQEVTMGTGELFF. CDR3 nucleotides: TGCGCCAGCAGCCAAGAGGTCACCATGGGCACCGGGGAGCTGTTTTTT.

This clonotype was seen at least ten times. The V and J genes are TRBV15 and TRBJ2-7; 12 bases align to TRBD2. The V segment lost 5 bases and the J segment 5 bases; nucleotides outside the gene matches: 16. The CDR3 is 18 residues long. Germline assignment: CDR1 LNHNV and CDR2 YYDKDF (reference sequence). The CDR3 sequence: CATSVLLAGGPVGHEQYF. The DNA for the CDR3 is TGTGCCACCAGCGTCTTGCTAGCGGGAGGGCCGGTTGGCCACGAGCAGTACTTC.

This clonotype was counted ten times or more. The chain combines TRBV20-1 with TRBJ1-3; D is possibly TRBD1 (5 bases). This CDR3 region has 15 residues. With 6 bases removed from V and 0 bases from J, the gap between germline ends came to 15 bases. Germline lookup yields CDR1 DFQATT and CDR2 SNEGSKA (reference sequence). CDR3 region: CSATRGLASGNTIYF. In DNA, the CDR3 is TGCAGTGCAACTCGGGGGTTAGCCTCTGGAAACACCATATATTTT.

This clonotype showed up many times. The chain links TRBV29-1 to TRBJ1-2, with D unclear. The CDR3 runs 15 residues. Germline V gene sequence: CDR1 SQVTM, CDR2 ANQGSEA. The V end lost 2 bases, the J end lost 4 bases, and 17 bases lay between the germline ends. The CDR3 spells CSVEFLKGLSYGYTF. The CDR3 coding sequence is TGCAGCGTTGAATTCCTGAAGGGCCTGAGCTATGGCTACACCTTC.

This clonotype has at least ten counts. V and J are TRBV12-3 or TRBV12-4 and TRBJ1-5; tentatively, D is TRBD1 (6 bases). The V and J ends lost 6 bases and 6 bases respectively, with 15 bases between them. This CDR3 spans 14 amino acids. CDR3 loop: CASSLKGVGQPQHF. CDR3 coding DNA: TGTGCCAGCAGCCTAAAGGGGGTCGGTCAGCCCCAGCATTTT.

The sample holds many counts of this clonotype. The chain employs TRBV6-5 and TRBJ1-1; possible D gene TRBD1, 6 bases. V was cut by 0 bases and J by 10 bases, with 18 bases left in between. Germline V gene lookup returns CDR1 MNHEY and CDR2 SVGAGI. The CDR3 has 15 amino acids. CDR3 loop: CASSYSFGVGAVAFF. Here the CDR3 DNA reads TGTGCCAGCAGTTACTCGTTTGGGGTGGGGGCGGTAGCTTTCTTT.

There are many counts of this clonotype. The chain couples TRBV18 to TRBJ1-2; TRBD1 is a possible D gene (5 bases). The germline CDR1 and CDR2 sequences are KGHSH and LQKENI. V was clipped by 4 bases and J by 6 bases, with 15 bases between them. This CDR3 spans 14 amino acids. The CDR3 DNA follows: TGTGCCAGCTCACTAAGCCCGGGGCGGAATGGCTACACCTTC. It codes for CASSLSPGRNGYTF.

This clonotype was seen at least ten times. The chain combines TRBV12-3 or TRBV12-4 with TRBJ2-7, with TRBD2 as a possible D gene (6 bases). V lost 3 bases to trimming and J lost 0 bases, with 15 bases between them. The CDR3 length is 16 residues. As DNA, the CDR3 is TGTGCCAGCAGTTTGGTAGGAGGGCTCGGCTCCTACGAGCAGTACTTC. Protein: CASSLVGGLGSYEQYF.